This T cell receptor beta chain was sequenced for a study of metastatic and nonmetastatic thyroid tumors. Study information: A comparison of repertoires was made across blood and tumor or nodule tissue from malignant and benign thyroid patients. Findings and limits, study-wide: According to reports, the diversity of TCR beta was significantly higher in malignant thyroid tumors than in benign nodules, and this held in both blood and tumor samples.

There are many counts of this clone. What it binds is not known. Per the original data handling: Across clinicopathological groups, CDR3 differences served as the basis for building a distant-metastasis classifier for papillary thyroid cancer. With MiXCR, TCRdb called clones anew from the PCR reads. The V and J calls and clone size are TCRdb's, not the authors'. The profile shows 50,000 to 60,000 clones, under 20% of them singletons. Thyroid surgery was performed in patients who had received no treatment beforehand. Germline values: CDR1 KGHSH, CDR2 LQKENI. This CDR3 region has 11 residues. The germline V and J ends were trimmed by 4 bases and 5 bases, with 3 bases remaining between them.

Sample: blood. V usage is TRBV18 and J usage is TRBJ2-1; no firm D call. The origin of this receptor is a female donor with papillary thyroid cancer or a benign thyroid nodule (not recorded which). Some clones in this sample may be carry-over from other donors' samples. The CDR3: CASSLHNEQFF. The CDR3 DNA is TGTGCCAGCTCACTCCACAATGAGCAGTTCTTC.